These 20 T cell receptor beta chains came from one sample sequenced in a study of shared clonotypes between healthy human individuals. Profiling relied on immunoSEQ multiplex PCR, and the TCRdb table lists in-frame clones only, not all of them. The data contain some 980,000 clones, about three quarters of them seen just once; the ten biggest clones take up roughly 1.5%. Sequencing was performed on memory CD4+ T cells sorted from blood. Subset specified: CD45RA-negative fraction. The receptors were sampled from a man aged 18 to 35 in good health.

The chain combines TRBV11-2 with TRBJ2-1, with D unclear. The ends were cut back, 2 bases at V and 8 bases at J, with 4 bases in the middle. Germline CDR1 reads SGHAT; CDR2 reads FQNNGV. The CDR3 sequence is 11 residues long. CDR3 region: CASSLHDEQFF. CDR3 nucleotides: TGTGCCAGCAGCTTACACGATGAGCAGTTCTTC.

The rearrangement links TRBV7-2 to TRBJ2-3; 8 bases fit TRBD1. Per germline, CDR1 SGHTA and CDR2 FQGNSA. CDR3 length: 15 amino acids. Unmatched junction bases numbered 6, after V lost 2 bases and J lost 5 bases. CDR3 protein: CASSLQGAEGDTQYF. CDR3 nucleotides: TGTGCCAGCAGCTTACAGGGGGCGGAGGGAGATACGCAGTATTTT.

The chain links TRBV2 to TRBJ2-7, with 7 bases lining up with TRBD2. Germline V gene data show CDR1 as SNHLY and CDR2 as FYNNEI. The V and J ends lost 5 bases and 0 bases, in that order; junction bases with no gene match: 7. The CDR3 totals 15 residues. CDR3 residues: CASSRERGSSYEQYF. The DNA for the CDR3 is TGTGCCAGCAGTAGGGAGCGGGGCAGCTCCTACGAGCAGTACTTC.

The genes are TRBV5-6 and TRBJ1-3, with D possibly TRBD1 on 6 matching bases. This CDR3 has 16 amino acids. Trimming pared 3 bases from V and 0 bases from J, leaving 13 bases between. From germline, CDR1 is SGHDT and CDR2 YYEEEE. The CDR3 sequence: CASSSKTGYSGNTIYF. The CDR3 DNA reads TGTGCCAGCAGCTCTAAGACAGGCTACTCTGGAAACACCATATATTTT.

The gene calls are TRBV7-2 and TRBJ1-1, with no clear D. Trimming took 2 bases from V and 6 from J, leaving 10 bases between them. CDR1 SGHTA and CDR2 FQGNSA come from the germline V gene. The CDR3 has 13 amino acids. In nucleotides, the CDR3 is TGTGCCAGCAGCTTAATCTCTAGTGCTGAAGCTTTCTTT. Translating gives CASSLISSAEAFF.

The chain employs TRBV27 and TRBJ2-7; the match to TRBD1 covers 12 bases. Losses at the gene ends were 7 bases for V and 7 bases for J; bases not matched to a gene: 8. Per germline, CDR1 MNHEY and CDR2 SMNVEV (reference sequence). The length of the CDR3 is 14 residues. The CDR3 protein is CASKAGQGAGEQYF. In DNA, the CDR3 is TGTGCCAGCAAAGCGGGACAGGGGGCGGGTGAGCAGTACTTC.

The rearrangement uses TRBV10-1 and TRBJ2-1; D is unclear. V lost 4 bases, J lost 7 bases, and 20 bases lay in between. The CDR3 contains 16 residues. Germline V gene data show CDR1 as WNHNN and CDR2 as SYGVQD (reference sequence). Here the CDR3 reads CASSAPETRTPNEQFF. For the CDR3, the DNA is TGCGCCAGCAGTGCGCCGGAGACGCGTACCCCAAATGAGCAGTTCTTC.

This chain links TRBV2 with TRBJ2-3; D is perhaps TRBD2 (5 bases). The V end lost 8 bases, the J end lost 2 bases, and 23 bases lay between the germline ends. This CDR3 has 17 residues. Germline V CDR1 and CDR2: SNHLY, FYNNEI. The CDR3 is CASCTLVASRNTDTQYF. CDR3 DNA: TGTGCCAGCTGCACCCTGGTGGCTAGCAGGAACACAGATACGCAGTATTTT. Filled out from reference TRBV2 and TRBJ2-3, the complete variable domain reads EPEVTQTPSHQVTQMGQEVILRCVPISNHLYFYWYRQILGQKVEFLVSFYNNEISEKSEIFDDQFSVERPDGSNFTLKIRSTKLEDSAMYFCASCTLVASRNTDTQYFGPGTRLTVL.

This rearrangement joins TRBV6-1 to TRBJ2-5; 10 nucleotides agree with TRBD2. Trimming cost V 2 bases and J 4 bases; bases outside gene matches: 10. Germline assignment: CDR1 MNHNS and CDR2 SASEGT. The CDR3 has 17 residues. The CDR3 loop reads CASSELSGGAVTETQYF. CDR3 DNA: TGTGCCAGCAGTGAACTGAGCGGGGGGGCCGTAACAGAGACCCAGTACTTC.

The chain employs TRBV25-1 and TRBJ2-6; D possibly corresponds to TRBD2 (5 bases). The CDR3 has 12 amino acids. V was pared by 3 bases and J by 16 bases, with 13 bases between. Germline values: CDR1 MGHDK, CDR2 SYGVNS. The CDR3 DNA reads TGTGCCAGCAGTGACCCGAAGGACTGTCTGACTTTC. Translating gives CASSDPKDCLTF.

This clone is a singleton in its sample. J is TRBJ1-2 and V is TRBV27, with a weak D call TRBD1 (6 bases). V was cut by 8 bases and J by 7 bases, with 17 bases left in between. Germline V gene lookup returns CDR1 MNHEY and CDR2 SMNVEV (reference sequence). The CDR3 consists of 13 residues. CDR3 DNA sequence: TGTGCCAGCGGCGTACCGGACAGAAGTGGCTACACCTTC. Translation: CASGVPDRSGYTF.

The chain has TRBV11-2 and TRBJ2-5; TRBD2 might be the D (6 bases). Per the germline V gene, CDR1 is SGHAT and CDR2 is FQNNGV. With 4 bases removed from V and 3 bases from J, the gap between germline ends came to 18 bases. The CDR3 has 16 amino acids. CDR3 in amino acids: CASSSDSGTPKETQYF. The CDR3 DNA sequence: TGTGCCAGCAGCTCCGACTCCGGGACTCCCAAAGAGACCCAGTACTTC.

The chain carries TRBV2 and TRBJ1-2; D not resolved. This CDR3 is 11 amino acids long. Germline V gives CDR1 SNHLY, CDR2 FYNNEI. Trimming took off 0 bases at V and 8 bases at J, with 4 bases between the two ends. CDR3 amino acids: CASSEAGGYTF. The DNA of the CDR3 is TGTGCCAGCAGTGAAGCCGGAGGCTACACCTTC.

The rearrangement joins TRBV6-5 to TRBJ1-6; D perhaps matches TRBD1 (6 bases). V was pared by 5 bases and J by 11 bases, with 19 bases between. The CDR3 totals 15 residues. Germline-derived CDR1 and CDR2 are MNHEY and SVGAGI. The CDR3, as DNA: TGTGCCAGCAGTGCCACCGGACCCGGGGGCCCACCCCTCCACTTT. Its translation is CASSATGPGGPPLHF.

This clone is a singleton in its sample. Other DNA sequences in this specimen translate into the identical CDR3. This chain links TRBV7-8 with TRBJ2-7; no clear D. The CDR3 is 11 residues long. V was clipped by 5 bases and J by 3 bases, with 5 bases between them. Germline loops: CDR1 SGHVS, CDR2 FQNEAQ. The CDR3 loop reads CASSLHYEQYF. The CDR3 DNA is TGTGCCAGCAGCCTCCACTACGAGCAGTACTTC.

This clone was detected only a few times. This chain links TRBV30 with TRBJ1-2; D possibly corresponds to TRBD1 (5 bases). The CDR3 is made up of 14 amino acids. The V and J ends lost 0 bases and 4 bases respectively, with 12 bases between them. Germline CDR1 and CDR2: GTSNPN and SVGIG (reference sequence). This CDR3 is CAWSVPGGGYGYTF. Written as DNA, the CDR3 is TGTGCCTGGAGTGTACCCGGGGGGGGCTATGGCTACACCTTC.

The rearrangement uses TRBV6-5 and TRBJ2-5; D is perhaps TRBD2 (7 bases). This CDR3 has 15 amino acids. The ends were cut back, 5 bases at V and 4 bases at J, with 17 bases in the middle. Germline V gene sequence: CDR1 MNHEY, CDR2 SVGAGI. Here the CDR3 DNA reads TGTGCCAGCAGTCTGGTAGGAAGGGGGGGAGAGACCCAGTACTTC. This codes for CASSLVGRGGETQYF.

This clone appeared a few times. The V call is TRBV19, the J call TRBJ2-2, with a possible D match to TRBD2 (5 bases). The V gene's germline CDR1 is LNHDA and CDR2 SQIVND (reference sequence). Trimming stripped 7 bases from V and 6 bases from J, with 18 bases between. The CDR3 runs to 15 residues. The CDR3 DNA reads TGTGCCAGTAATACCGGGAACACGGCGGCCGGGGAGCTGTTTTTT. Translation: CASNTGNTAAGELFF.

The table lists this clone with many counts. The rearrangement links TRBV2 to TRBJ1-1, with 9 bases fitting TRBD1. The ends lost 5 bases at V and 6 bases at J; junction bases unmatched: 10. The CDR3 runs to 15 residues. Germline V gene lookup returns CDR1 SNHLY and CDR2 FYNNEI. This CDR3 reads CASSIQGQGWAEAFF. The CDR3 bases are TGTGCCAGCAGTATTCAAGGACAGGGGTGGGCTGAAGCTTTCTTT.

The rearrangement joins TRBV6-1 to TRBJ2-1; possibly TRBD1 or TRBD2 for D (5 bases each). V was cut by 0 bases and J by 5 bases, with 11 bases left in between. CDR1 MNHNS and CDR2 SASEGT come from the germline V gene. CDR3 size: 15 residues. The CDR3 DNA reads TGTGCCAGCAGTGAAGCCTTGGGGACCCACAATGAGCAGTTCTTC. Its translation: CASSEALGTHNEQFF.